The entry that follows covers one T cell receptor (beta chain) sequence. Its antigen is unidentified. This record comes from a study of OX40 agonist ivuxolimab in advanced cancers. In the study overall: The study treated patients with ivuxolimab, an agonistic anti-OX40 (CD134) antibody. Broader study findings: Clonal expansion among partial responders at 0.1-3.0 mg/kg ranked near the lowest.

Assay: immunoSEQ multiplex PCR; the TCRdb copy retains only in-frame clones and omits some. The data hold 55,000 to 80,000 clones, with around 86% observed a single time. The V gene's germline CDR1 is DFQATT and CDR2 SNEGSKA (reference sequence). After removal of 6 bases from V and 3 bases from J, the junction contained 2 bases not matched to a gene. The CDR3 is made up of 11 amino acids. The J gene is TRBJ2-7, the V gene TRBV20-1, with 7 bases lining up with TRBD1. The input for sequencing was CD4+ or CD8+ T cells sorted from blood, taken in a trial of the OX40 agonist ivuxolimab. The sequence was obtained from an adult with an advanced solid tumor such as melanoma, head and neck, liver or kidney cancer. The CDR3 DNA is TGCAGTGCGGGACAGAACTACGAGCAGTACTTC. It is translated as CSAGQNYEQYF.